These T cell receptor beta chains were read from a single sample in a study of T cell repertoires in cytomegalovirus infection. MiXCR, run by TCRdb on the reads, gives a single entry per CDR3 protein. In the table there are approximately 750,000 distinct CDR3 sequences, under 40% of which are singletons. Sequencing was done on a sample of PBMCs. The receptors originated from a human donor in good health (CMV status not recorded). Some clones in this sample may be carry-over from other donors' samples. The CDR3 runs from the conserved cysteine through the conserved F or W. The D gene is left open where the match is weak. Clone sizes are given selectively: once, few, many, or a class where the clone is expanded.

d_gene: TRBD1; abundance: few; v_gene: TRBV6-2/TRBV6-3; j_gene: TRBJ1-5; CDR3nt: TGTGCCAGCAGCCAGGGACAGGGAGTTAATCAGCCCCAGCATTTT; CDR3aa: CASSQGQGVNQPQHF
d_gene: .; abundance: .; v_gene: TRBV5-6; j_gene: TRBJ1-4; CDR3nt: TGTGCCAGCGCCGAAGGAGGGGGGAACGAAAAACTGTTTTTT; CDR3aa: CASAEGGGNEKLFF
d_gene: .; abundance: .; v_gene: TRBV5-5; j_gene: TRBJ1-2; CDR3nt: TGTGCCAGCAGCGTCGAGGTCACAGGGAAAGGGAACTATGGCTACACCTTC; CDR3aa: CASSVEVTGKGNYGYTF
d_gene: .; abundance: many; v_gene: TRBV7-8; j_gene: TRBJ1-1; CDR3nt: TGTGCCAGCAGCCCCGCGTCGACCAACACTGAAGCTTTCTTT; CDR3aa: CASSPASTNTEAFF
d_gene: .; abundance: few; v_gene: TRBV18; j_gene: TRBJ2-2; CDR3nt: TGTGCCAGCTCGGTGGACAGCGCGAACACCGGGGAGCTGTTTTTT; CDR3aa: CASSVDSANTGELFF
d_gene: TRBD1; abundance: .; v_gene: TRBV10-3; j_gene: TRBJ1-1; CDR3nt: TGTGCCAGCTGGCAGGGGGCTCCGAACACTGAAGCTTTCTTT; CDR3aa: CASWQGAPNTEAFF
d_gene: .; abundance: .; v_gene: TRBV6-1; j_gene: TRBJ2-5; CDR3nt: TGTGCCAGCAGTGAGCAGCAAACCCAAGAGACCCAGTACTTC; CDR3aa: CASSEQQTQETQYF
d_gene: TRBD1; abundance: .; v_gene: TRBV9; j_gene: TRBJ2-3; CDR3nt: TGTGCCAGCAGCCCAAAGGACAGGACAGATACGCAGTATTTT; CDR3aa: CASSPKDRTDTQYF
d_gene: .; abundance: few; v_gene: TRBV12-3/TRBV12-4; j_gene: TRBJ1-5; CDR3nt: TGTGCCAGCAGTTTGGCCTATCAGCCCCAGCATTTT; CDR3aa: CASSLAYQPQHF
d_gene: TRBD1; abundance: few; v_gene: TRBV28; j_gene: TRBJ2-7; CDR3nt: TGTGCCAGCAGCCCAACAGGGGGTTCACACGAGCAGTACTTC; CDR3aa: CASSPTGGSHEQYF
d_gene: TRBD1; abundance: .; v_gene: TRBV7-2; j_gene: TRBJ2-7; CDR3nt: TGTGCCAGACGCTTAGGACAGGCCAGCAATTACGAGCAGTACTTC; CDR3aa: CARRLGQASNYEQYF
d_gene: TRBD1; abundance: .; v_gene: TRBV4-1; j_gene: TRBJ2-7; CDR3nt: TGCGCCAGCAGCCAGGGGGGACAGGACAGGCCCTACTACGAGCAGTACTTC; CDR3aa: CASSQGGQDRPYYEQYF
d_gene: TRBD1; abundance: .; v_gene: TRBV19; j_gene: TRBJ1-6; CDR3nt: TGTGCCAGTAGTGGGGACAGGGGGATCGATTCACCCCTCCACTTT; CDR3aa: CASSGDRGIDSPLHF
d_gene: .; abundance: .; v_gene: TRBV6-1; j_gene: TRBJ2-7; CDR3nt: TGTGCCGGCAGCCCGACTGGCTACGAGCAGTACTTC; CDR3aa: CAGSPTGYEQYF
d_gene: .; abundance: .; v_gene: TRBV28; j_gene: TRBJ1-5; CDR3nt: TGTGCCAGCATAGGTTTGAGCGGCAATCAGCCCCAGCATTTT; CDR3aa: CASIGLSGNQPQHF
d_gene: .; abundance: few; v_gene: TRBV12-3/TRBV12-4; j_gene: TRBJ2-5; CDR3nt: TGTGCCAGCACTTATGGGCGAACCCAAGAGACCCAGTACTTC; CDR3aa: CASTYGRTQETQYF
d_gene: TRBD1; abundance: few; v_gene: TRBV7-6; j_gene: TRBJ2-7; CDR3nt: TGTGCCAGCAGCATACAGGGGACGGGCGAGCAGTACTTC; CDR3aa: CASSIQGTGEQYF
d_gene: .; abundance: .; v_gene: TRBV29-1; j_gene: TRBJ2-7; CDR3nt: TGCAGCGTTGATAGGGGGTTCGAGCAGTACTTC; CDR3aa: CSVDRGFEQYF
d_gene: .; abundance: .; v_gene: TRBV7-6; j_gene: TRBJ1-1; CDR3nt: TGTGCCAGCAGCATGGGCCAAGGAGTTGTTACTGAAGCTTTCTTT; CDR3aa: CASSMGQGVVTEAFF
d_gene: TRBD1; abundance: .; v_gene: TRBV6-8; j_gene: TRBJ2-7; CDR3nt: TGTGCCAGCAGTTACTCGATTCATTCCGGGACAGGGAGTCACGAGCAGTACTTC; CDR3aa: CASSYSIHSGTGSHEQYF
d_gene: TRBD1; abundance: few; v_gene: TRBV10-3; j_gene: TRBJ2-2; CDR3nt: TGTGCCATCAGTGAACGGGACAGGGTGGACACCGGGGAGCTGTTTTTT; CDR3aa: CAISERDRVDTGELFF